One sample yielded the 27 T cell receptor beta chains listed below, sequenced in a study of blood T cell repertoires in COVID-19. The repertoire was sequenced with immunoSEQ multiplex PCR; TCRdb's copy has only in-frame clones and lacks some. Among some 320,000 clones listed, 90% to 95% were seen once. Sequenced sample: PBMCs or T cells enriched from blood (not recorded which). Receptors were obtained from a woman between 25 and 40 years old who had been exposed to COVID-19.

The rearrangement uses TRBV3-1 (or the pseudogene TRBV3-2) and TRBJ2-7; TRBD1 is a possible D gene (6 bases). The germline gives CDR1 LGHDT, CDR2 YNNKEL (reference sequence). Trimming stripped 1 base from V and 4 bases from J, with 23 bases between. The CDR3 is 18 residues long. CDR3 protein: CASSQVDDPGVLGYEQYF. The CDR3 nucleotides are TGTGCCAGCAGCCAAGTAGACGATCCAGGGGTACTGGGATACGAGCAGTACTTC.

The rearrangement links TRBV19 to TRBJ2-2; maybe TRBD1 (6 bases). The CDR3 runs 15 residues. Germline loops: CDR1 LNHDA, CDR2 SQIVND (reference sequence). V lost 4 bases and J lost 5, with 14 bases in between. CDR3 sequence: CASSTRGPRTGELFF. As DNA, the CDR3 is TGTGCCAGTAGTACCAGGGGCCCAAGAACCGGGGAGCTGTTTTTT.

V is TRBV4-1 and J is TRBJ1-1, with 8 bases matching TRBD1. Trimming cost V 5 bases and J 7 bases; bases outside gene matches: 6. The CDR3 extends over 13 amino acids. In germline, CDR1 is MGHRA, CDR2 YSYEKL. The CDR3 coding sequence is TGCGCCAGCAGCTACCCGGGACAGGATGAAGCTTTCTTT. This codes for CASSYPGQDEAFF.

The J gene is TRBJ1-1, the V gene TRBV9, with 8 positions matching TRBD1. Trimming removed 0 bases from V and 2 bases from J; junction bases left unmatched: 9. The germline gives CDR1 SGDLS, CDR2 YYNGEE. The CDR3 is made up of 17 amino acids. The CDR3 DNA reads TGTGCCAGCAGCGTAGAAGACAGGGGCTACCGTAACACTGAAGCTTTCTTT. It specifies CASSVEDRGYRNTEAFF.

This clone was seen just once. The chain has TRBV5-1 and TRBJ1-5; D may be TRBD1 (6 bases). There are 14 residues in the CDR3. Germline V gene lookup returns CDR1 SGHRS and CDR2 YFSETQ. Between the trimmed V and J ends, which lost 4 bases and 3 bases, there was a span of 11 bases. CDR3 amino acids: CASSPGTNNQPQHF. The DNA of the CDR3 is TGCGCCAGCAGCCCCGGGACAAACAATCAGCCCCAGCATTTT. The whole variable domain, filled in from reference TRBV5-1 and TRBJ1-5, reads KAGVTQTPRYLIKTRGQQVTLSCSPISGHRSVSWYQQTPGQGLQFLFEYFSETQRNKGNFPGRFSGRQFSNSRSEMNVSTLELGDSALYLCASSPGTNNQPQHFGDGTRLSIL.

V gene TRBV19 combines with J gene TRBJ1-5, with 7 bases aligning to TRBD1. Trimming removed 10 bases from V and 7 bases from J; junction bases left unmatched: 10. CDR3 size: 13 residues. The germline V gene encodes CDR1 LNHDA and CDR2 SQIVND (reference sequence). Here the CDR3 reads CATRGQVEQPQHF. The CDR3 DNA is TGTGCCACCCGAGGACAGGTGGAACAGCCCCAGCATTTT.

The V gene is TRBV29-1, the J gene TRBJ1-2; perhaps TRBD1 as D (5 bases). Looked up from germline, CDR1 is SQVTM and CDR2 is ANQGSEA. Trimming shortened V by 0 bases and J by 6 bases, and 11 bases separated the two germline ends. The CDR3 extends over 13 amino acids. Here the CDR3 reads CSVEDPGGNGYTF. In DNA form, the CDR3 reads TGCAGCGTTGAAGACCCGGGGGGTAATGGCTACACCTTC.

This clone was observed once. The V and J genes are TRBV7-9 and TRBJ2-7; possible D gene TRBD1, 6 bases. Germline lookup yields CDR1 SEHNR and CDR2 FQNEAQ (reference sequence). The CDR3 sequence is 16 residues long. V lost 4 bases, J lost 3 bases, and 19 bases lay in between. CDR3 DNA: TGTGCCAGCAGCTATGGGGGCAGAACGATCCACTACGAGCAGTACTTC. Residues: CASSYGGRTIHYEQYF.

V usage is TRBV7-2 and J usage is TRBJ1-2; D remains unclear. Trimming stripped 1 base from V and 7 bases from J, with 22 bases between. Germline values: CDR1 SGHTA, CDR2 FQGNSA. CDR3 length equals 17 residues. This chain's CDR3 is CASSLGFTTRYYGGYTF. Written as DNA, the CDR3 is TGTGCCAGCAGCTTAGGATTCACTACTAGGTACTATGGTGGCTACACCTTC. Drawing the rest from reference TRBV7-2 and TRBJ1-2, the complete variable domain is GAGVSQSPSNKVTEKGKDVELRCDPISGHTALYWYRQSLGQGLEFLIYFQGNSAPDKSGLPSDRFSAERTGGSVSTLTIQRTQQEDSAVYLCASSLGFTTRYYGGYTFGSGTRLTVV.

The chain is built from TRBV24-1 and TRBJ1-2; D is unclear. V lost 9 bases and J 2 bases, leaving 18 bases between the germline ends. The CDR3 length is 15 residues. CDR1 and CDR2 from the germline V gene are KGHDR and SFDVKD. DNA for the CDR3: TGTGCCACCGAAGACCCCCAGCGATTGAACTATGGCTACACCTTC. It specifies CATEDPQRLNYGYTF.

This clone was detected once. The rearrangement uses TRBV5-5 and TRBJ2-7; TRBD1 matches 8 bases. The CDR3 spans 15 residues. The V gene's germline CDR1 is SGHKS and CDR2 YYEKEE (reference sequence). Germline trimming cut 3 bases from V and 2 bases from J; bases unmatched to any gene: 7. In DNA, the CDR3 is TGTGCCAGCAGCTGGGACAGGCTTTCTACCTACGAGCAGTACTTC. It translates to CASSWDRLSTYEQYF.

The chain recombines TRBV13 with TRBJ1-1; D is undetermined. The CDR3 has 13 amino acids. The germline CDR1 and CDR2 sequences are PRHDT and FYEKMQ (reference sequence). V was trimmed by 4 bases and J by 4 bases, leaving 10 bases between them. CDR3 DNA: TGTGCCAGCAGCTCCGTTGTTGTCACTGAAGCTTTCTTT. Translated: CASSSVVVTEAFF.

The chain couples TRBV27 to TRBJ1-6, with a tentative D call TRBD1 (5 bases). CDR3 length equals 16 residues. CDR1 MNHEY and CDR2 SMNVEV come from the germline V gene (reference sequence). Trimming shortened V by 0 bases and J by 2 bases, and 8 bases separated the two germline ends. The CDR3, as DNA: TGTGCCAGCAGTTTATCTGACAGACCCTATAATTCACCCCTCCACTTT. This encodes CASSLSDRPYNSPLHF.

CDR3: CSASFGTDYEQYF. Written as DNA, the CDR3 is TGCAGTGCTAGTTTCGGGACAGACTACGAGCAGTACTTC. The rearrangement links TRBV20-1 to TRBJ2-7; 7 bases are a match to TRBD1. V shed 3 bases, J shed 3 bases, and the junction held 5 bases outside the gene matches. The CDR3 loop spans 13 amino acids. In germline, CDR1 is DFQATT, CDR2 SNEGSKA (reference sequence).

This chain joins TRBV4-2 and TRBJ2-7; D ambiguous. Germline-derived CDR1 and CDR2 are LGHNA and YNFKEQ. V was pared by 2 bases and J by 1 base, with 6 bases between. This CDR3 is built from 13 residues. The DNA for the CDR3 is TGTGCCAGCAGCCAACTTCTATCCTACGAGCAGTACTTC. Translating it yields CASSQLLSYEQYF.

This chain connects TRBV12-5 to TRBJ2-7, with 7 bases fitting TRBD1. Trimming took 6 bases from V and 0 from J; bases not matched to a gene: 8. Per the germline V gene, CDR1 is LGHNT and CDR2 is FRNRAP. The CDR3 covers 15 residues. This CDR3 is CASGSGQSSSYEQYF. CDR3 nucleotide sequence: TGTGCTAGTGGGTCGGGACAGTCGAGCTCCTACGAGCAGTACTTC.

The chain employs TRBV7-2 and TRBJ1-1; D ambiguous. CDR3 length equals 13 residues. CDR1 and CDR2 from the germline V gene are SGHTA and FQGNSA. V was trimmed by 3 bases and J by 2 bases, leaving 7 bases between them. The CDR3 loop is CASSFGSNTEAFF. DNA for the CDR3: TGTGCCAGCAGCTTTGGGAGTAACACTGAAGCTTTCTTT.

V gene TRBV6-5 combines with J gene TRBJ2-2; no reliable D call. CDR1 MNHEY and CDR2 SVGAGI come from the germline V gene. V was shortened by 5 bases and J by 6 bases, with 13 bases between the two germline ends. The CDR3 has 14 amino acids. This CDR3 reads CASSQIFWSGELFF. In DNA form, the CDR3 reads TGTGCCAGCAGTCAGATATTTTGGTCCGGGGAGCTGTTTTTT.

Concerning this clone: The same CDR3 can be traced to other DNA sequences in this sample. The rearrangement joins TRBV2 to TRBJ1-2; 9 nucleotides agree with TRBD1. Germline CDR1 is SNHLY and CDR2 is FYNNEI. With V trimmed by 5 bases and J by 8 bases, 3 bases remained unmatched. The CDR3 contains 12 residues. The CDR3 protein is CASSRDRDGYTF. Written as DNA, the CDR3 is TGTGCCAGCAGTCGGGACAGGGACGGCTACACCTTC.

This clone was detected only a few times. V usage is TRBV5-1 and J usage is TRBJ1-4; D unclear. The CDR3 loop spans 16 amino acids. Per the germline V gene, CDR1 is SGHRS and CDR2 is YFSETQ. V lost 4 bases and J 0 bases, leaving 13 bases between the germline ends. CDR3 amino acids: CASSPRVFATNEKLFF. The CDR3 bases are TGCGCCAGCAGCCCTCGGGTGTTTGCAACTAATGAAAAACTGTTTTTT.

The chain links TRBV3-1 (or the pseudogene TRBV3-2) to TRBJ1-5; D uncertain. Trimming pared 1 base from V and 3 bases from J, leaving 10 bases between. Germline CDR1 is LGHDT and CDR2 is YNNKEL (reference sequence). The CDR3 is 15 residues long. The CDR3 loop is CASSQVVHNNQPQHF. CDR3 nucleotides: TGTGCCAGCAGCCAAGTGGTACACAACAATCAGCCCCAGCATTTT.

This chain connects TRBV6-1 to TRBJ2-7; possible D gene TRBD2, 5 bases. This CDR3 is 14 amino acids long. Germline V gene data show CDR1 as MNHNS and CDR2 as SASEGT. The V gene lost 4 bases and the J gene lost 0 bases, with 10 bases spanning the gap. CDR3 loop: CASSVAGLSYEQYF. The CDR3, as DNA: TGTGCCAGCAGTGTAGCCGGACTCTCCTACGAGCAGTACTTC.

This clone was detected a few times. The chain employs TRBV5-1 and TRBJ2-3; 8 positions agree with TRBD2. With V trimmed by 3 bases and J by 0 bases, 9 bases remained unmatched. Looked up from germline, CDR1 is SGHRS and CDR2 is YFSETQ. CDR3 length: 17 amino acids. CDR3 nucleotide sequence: TGCGCCAGCAGCTCCTTGCAAAGCGGGGGTAGCACAGATACGCAGTATTTT. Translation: CASSSLQSGGSTDTQYF. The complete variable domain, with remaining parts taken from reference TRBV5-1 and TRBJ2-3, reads KAGVTQTPRYLIKTRGQQVTLSCSPISGHRSVSWYQQTPGQGLQFLFEYFSETQRNKGNFPGRFSGRQFSNSRSEMNVSTLELGDSALYLCASSSLQSGGSTDTQYFGPGTRLTVL.

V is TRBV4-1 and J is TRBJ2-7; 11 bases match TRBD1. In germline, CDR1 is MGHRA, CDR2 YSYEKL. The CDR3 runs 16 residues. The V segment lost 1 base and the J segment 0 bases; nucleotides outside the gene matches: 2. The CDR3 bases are TGCGCCAGCAGCCAAGCCGGGACAGGGGGCTCCTACGAGCAGTACTTC. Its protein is CASSQAGTGGSYEQYF.

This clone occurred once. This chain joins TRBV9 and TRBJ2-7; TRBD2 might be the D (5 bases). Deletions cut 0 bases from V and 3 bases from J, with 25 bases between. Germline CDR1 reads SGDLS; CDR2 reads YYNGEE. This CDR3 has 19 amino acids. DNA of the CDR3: TGTGCCAGCAGCGTAGTCGGGGTCGGAGGAGGACCTCGGCACTACGAGCAGTACTTC. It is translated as CASSVVGVGGGPRHYEQYF.

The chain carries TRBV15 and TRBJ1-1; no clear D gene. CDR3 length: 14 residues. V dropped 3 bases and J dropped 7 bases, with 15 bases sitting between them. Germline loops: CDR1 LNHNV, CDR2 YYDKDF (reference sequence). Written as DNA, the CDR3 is TGTGCCACCAGCAGCGCATTATCAGTACGTGAAGCTTTCTTT. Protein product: CATSSALSVREAFF.

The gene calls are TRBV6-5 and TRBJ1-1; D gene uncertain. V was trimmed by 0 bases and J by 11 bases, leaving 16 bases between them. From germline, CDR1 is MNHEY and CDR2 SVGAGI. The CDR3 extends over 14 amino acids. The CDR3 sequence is CASSYSGGKSAAFF. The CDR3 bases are TGTGCCAGCAGTTACTCTGGAGGAAAGTCAGCGGCTTTCTTT.